These T cell receptor beta chains were read from a single sample in a study of T cell repertoires in ileal Crohn's disease. Profiled with immunoSEQ multiplex PCR; TCRdb holds only in-frame clones, not every one. The sample includes roughly 4,200 clones, approximately 76% of them seen just once. Sequencing was performed on ileal tissue. The receptors were gathered from an adult with Crohn's disease. The CDR3 runs from the conserved cysteine through the conserved F or W. The D gene is left open where the match is weak. Only part of the rows carry a size: once, few, many, or a class if the clone is expanded.

J | V | size | D | CDR3 | DNA
TRBJ2-1 | TRBV27 | few | . | CASKTNRDYNEQFF | TGTGCCAGCAAAACCAACCGGGACTACAATGAGCAGTTCTTC
TRBJ2-7 | TRBV5-1 | . | . | CASSLQGAGYEQYF | TGCGCCAGCAGCTTGCAAGGGGCGGGGTACGAGCAGTACTTC
TRBJ1-1 | TRBV6-1 | . | TRBD1 | CASSIGTGISKAFF | TGTGCCAGCAGTATCGGGACAGGGATCAGCAAAGCTTTCTTT
TRBJ1-1 | TRBV7-2 | few | . | CASSLTTNTEAFF | TGTGCCAGCAGCCTAACGACGAACACTGAAGCTTTCTTT
TRBJ1-2 | TRBV6-5 | . | TRBD1 | CASSYTGTGNGYTF | TGTGCCAGCAGTTACACCGGGACAGGGAATGGCTACACCTTC
TRBJ2-3 | TRBV5-4 | . | . | CASSLGGDTDTQYF | TGTGCCAGCAGCTTGGGAGGAGACACAGATACGCAGTATTTT
TRBJ2-7 | TRBV12-5 | . | . | CASGLPGAWVQYF | TGTGCTAGTGGTTTACCCGGGGCCTGGGTCCAGTACTTC
TRBJ2-1 | TRBV5-1 | . | . | CASSPRELSYNEQFF | TGCGCCAGCAGCCCTCGGGAGTTGTCCTACAATGAGCAGTTCTTC
TRBJ2-7 | TRBV29-1 | . | TRBD1 | CSVATGTGFYEQYF | TGCAGCGTGGCAACCGGGACAGGGTTCTACGAGCAGTACTTC
TRBJ1-1 | TRBV29-1 | . | TRBD1 | CSVAPGQANTEAFF | TGCAGCGTTGCTCCGGGACAGGCGAACACTGAAGCTTTCTTT
TRBJ1-1 | TRBV12-5 | . | . | CASGAGASGAFF | TGTGCTAGTGGGGCAGGGGCCTCGGGAGCTTTCTTT
TRBJ1-1 | TRBV14 | . | TRBD1 | CASSHSGTGGRAFF | TGTGCCAGCAGCCACTCCGGGACAGGTGGTCGAGCTTTCTTT
TRBJ1-5 | TRBV15 | . | . | CATSRVAGHVQPQHF | TGTGCCACCAGCAGAGTGGCAGGGCACGTTCAGCCCCAGCATTTT
TRBJ1-5 | TRBV7-2 | few | TRBD1 | CASSPTGRSLHF | TGTGCCAGCAGCCCGACAGGGCGGTCTCTACATTTT
TRBJ2-3 | TRBV2 | . | . | CASMVRLFSSDTQYF | TGTGCCAGCATGGTGAGGTTATTTAGCTCAGATACGCAGTATTTT
TRBJ2-1 | TRBV6-6 | few | . | CASSYFGRDNEQFF | TGTGCCAGCAGTTACTTTGGACGGGACAATGAGCAGTTCTTC
TRBJ1-2 | TRBV19 | . | TRBD1 | CASSIDPGMGQRVYGYTF | TGTGCCAGTAGTATAGACCCCGGAATGGGACAGAGGGTCTATGGCTACACCTTC
TRBJ2-3 | TRBV6-1 | . | TRBD2 | CASRREGADTQYF | TGTGCCAGCAGGCGGGAGGGAGCAGATACGCAGTATTTT
TRBJ2-5 | TRBV10-3 | . | . | CASSPGGETQYF | TGTGCCTCCTCCCCGGGGGGCGAGACCCAGTACTTC
TRBJ1-4 | TRBV19 | . | . | CASRRGLEKLFF | TGTGCCAGTCGGCGCGGGCTGGAAAAACTGTTTTTT
TRBJ2-3 | TRBV5-1 | once | . | CASSLSSGYTDTQYF | TGCGCCAGCAGCTTGAGCAGCGGTTACACAGATACGCAGTATTTT
TRBJ1-4 | TRBV9 | . | . | CASSVGNRATNEKLFF | TGTGCCAGCAGCGTAGGTAACCGCGCAACTAATGAAAAACTGTTTTTT
TRBJ2-7 | TRBV5-4 | . | TRBD2 | CASSSGGIGTYEQYF | TGTGCCAGCAGCTCGGGGGGGATCGGAACCTACGAGCAGTACTTC
TRBJ1-5 | TRBV4-3 | . | TRBD1 | CASSQGQGASQPQHF | TGCGCCAGCAGCCAAGGGCAGGGGGCCTCTCAGCCCCAGCATTTT
TRBJ2-2 | TRBV15 | once | . | CATARLAGGGELFF | TGTGCCACCGCACGGCTAGCAGGCGGCGGGGAGCTGTTTTTT
TRBJ2-3 | TRBV4-3 | . | TRBD2 | CASSQIMAGGGDTQYF | TGCGCCAGCAGCCAAATTATGGCGGGGGGAGGAGATACGCAGTATTTT
TRBJ1-2 | TRBV19 | . | TRBD1 | CASRTTGGAGYGYTF | TGTGCCAGTAGGACCACAGGGGGCGCTGGCTATGGCTACACCTTC
TRBJ2-3 | TRBV2 | . | . | CASSERYPTDTQYF | TGTGCCAGCAGTGAAAGGTACCCCACAGATACGCAGTATTTT
TRBJ2-7 | TRBV7-2 | . | . | CASSLAGEQYF | TGTGCCAGCAGCTTAGCGGGCGAGCAGTACTTC
TRBJ2-7 | TRBV2 | . | TRBD1 | CASREGGTGGIYEQYF | TGTGCCAGCAGGGAAGGCGGGACAGGGGGCATCTACGAGCAGTACTTC
TRBJ2-5 | TRBV5-1 | . | . | CASSYWWGEETQYF | TGCGCCAGCAGCTACTGGTGGGGCGAAGAGACCCAGTACTTC
TRBJ1-2 | TRBV7-9 | few | . | CASSLNRVGYGYTF | TGTGCCAGCAGCTTAAACAGGGTGGGTTATGGCTACACCTTC
TRBJ1-2 | TRBV5-4 | . | . | CASSLDSYGYTF | TGTGCCAGCAGCTTGGACAGCTATGGCTACACCTTC
TRBJ2-7 | TRBV6-1 | few | . | CASSVERGEQYF | TGTGCCAGCAGTGTTGAAAGGGGCGAGCAGTACTTC
TRBJ2-2 | TRBV7-8 | . | . | CASSPYHADTGELFF | TGTGCCAGCAGCCCATACCACGCTGACACCGGGGAGCTGTTTTTT
TRBJ1-4 | TRBV30 | . | TRBD1 | CACTGVTNEKLFF | TGTGCCTGCACAGGGGTAACTAATGAAAAACTGTTTTTT
TRBJ2-4 | TRBV25-1 | . | . | CASSDGVLGNIQYF | TGTGCCAGCAGTGATGGGGTCCTTGGGAACATTCAGTACTTC
TRBJ1-1 | TRBV5-8 | . | . | CASSLQRNEAFF | TGTGCCAGCAGCTTGCAACGGAATGAAGCTTTCTTT
TRBJ1-1 | TRBV7-3 | . | . | CASSSGHQNTEAFF | TGTGCCAGCAGCTCGGGACACCAGAACACTGAAGCTTTCTTT
TRBJ2-1 | TRBV28 | . | . | CASSLGPKYEQFF | TGTGCCAGCAGTTTAGGGCCGAAGTATGAGCAGTTCTTC
TRBJ2-6 | TRBV6-6 | . | . | CASSYSNPGANVLTF | TGTGCCAGCAGTTACTCGAACCCTGGGGCCAACGTCCTGACTTTC
TRBJ1-2 | TRBV6-4 | . | . | CASSDSAGYGYTF | TGTGCCAGCAGTGACTCCGCAGGCTATGGCTACACCTTC
TRBJ1-5 | TRBV5-6 | . | TRBD1 | CASTSPRGPNKGNQPQHF | TGTGCCAGCACCTCTCCCAGGGGGCCAAACAAGGGCAATCAGCCCCAGCATTTT
TRBJ2-6 | TRBV30 | . | TRBD2 | CAWGTGGGANVLTF | TGTGCCTGGGGGACGGGGGGTGGGGCCAACGTCCTGACTTTC
TRBJ2-5 | TRBV6-6 | . | TRBD1 | CASRTGKGETQYF | TGTGCCAGCAGGACAGGGAAAGGAGAGACCCAGTACTTC
TRBJ1-3 | TRBV27 | . | . | CASGLNPGVAGNTIYF | TGTGCCAGCGGACTAAATCCGGGAGTCGCTGGAAACACCATATATTTT
TRBJ2-5 | TRBV5-1 | . | . | CASSAPNQETQYF | TGCGCCAGCAGCGCCCCAAATCAAGAGACCCAGTACTTC
TRBJ2-7 | TRBV1 | . | . | CTSSQKTSGSLLLAYEQYF | TGCACCAGCAGCCAAAAGACTAGCGGGAGCCTTTTGCTAGCCTACGAGCAGTACTTC
TRBJ2-2 | TRBV9 | once | TRBD1 | CASSAGQYTGELFF | TGTGCCAGCAGCGCGGGACAGTACACCGGGGAGCTGTTTTTT
TRBJ2-3 | TRBV7-2 | . | TRBD2 | CASSLGTSGAGGDTQYF | TGTGCCAGCAGCTTAGGGACTAGCGGGGCCGGTGGAGATACGCAGTATTTT